The present T cell receptor beta chain was sequenced within a study of CD4 T cells in relation to SARS-CoV-2 and coronaviruses. Overall study context: TCR beta CDR3s were sequenced after roughly ten-day antigen culture of PBMCs.

General observations from the study: No donor gave both pre-pandemic and post-infection samples.

This clone was picked up a small number of times. Its antigen remains unidentified. The unexposed donors gave CD4+ T cells in about 2010-2019, prior to COVID-19. Isolation of CD4+ T cells took place after approximately eleven days in culture. Testing used SARS-CoV-2 S/N and four cold-coronavirus spikes on unexposed-donor CD4+ T cells, cells permitting. Cultures received half-medium IL-2 refreshes on days 3 and 7. Profiled with immunoSEQ multiplex PCR; TCRdb holds only in-frame clones, not every one. The data contain about 19,000 clones, just over 75% of them singletons. The source is a human donor in good health. The sequenced material came from CD4+ T cells from PBMCs, cultured in vitro.

CDR3 region: CASSLGDRGDREKLFF. Here the CDR3 DNA reads TGTGCCAGCAGCTTAGGAGACAGGGGCGATCGTGAAAAACTGTTTTTT. The gene calls are TRBV7-2 and TRBJ1-4; TRBD1 agrees at 8 bases. Germline CDR1 is SGHTA and CDR2 is FQGNSA. The CDR3 spans 16 residues. V gave up 1 base and J gave up 7 bases; unmatched junction bases: 8.